This T cell receptor (beta chain) was retrieved from a study of T-cell reconstitution after alpha-beta-depleted transplantation in children. Study conclusions and caveats: Surviving recipient T cells and intrathymic progenitors accounted for some patients' high TCRbeta diversity at day 60. Several hundred expanded graft clones reportedly gave rise to the alpha-beta T cells present about two months after transplant. At the one-year point after transplant, T-cell counts and TCRbeta diversity were found to come mostly from T cells that had been newly produced.

The V gene's germline CDR1 is SGHRS and CDR2 YFSETQ. V shed 0 bases and J shed 4 bases, with 15 bases lying between them. The CDR3 is 16 amino acids. Many counts were recorded for this clonotype. Its antigen is undetermined. For TCRbeta, the library was prepared with unique molecular identifiers. Each CDR3 protein is one row after TCRdb ran MiXCR on the PCR reads. The sample consists of around 30,000 distinct CDR3 sequences, 6.4% of them appearing once. The V call is TRBV5-1, the J call TRBJ2-3, with a possible D match to TRBD1 (6 bases). The source is a child under two years old who had a stem cell transplant for acute myeloid leukemia, so the T cells may come from the graft donor. This specimen consisted of peripheral blood, obtained 60 days after TCRalphabeta/CD19-depleted stem cell transplant. CDR3 in amino acids: CASSLGIGQSADTQYF. The CDR3 bases are TGCGCCAGCAGCTTGGGAATAGGACAGTCAGCAGATACGCAGTATTTT.